This TCR beta chain comes out of a study of T cell repertoires in cytomegalovirus infection. Of note for this clonotype: Its antigen is not known.

TCRdb recomputed calls from the reads with MiXCR, one row per CDR3 protein. Of 200,000 or so distinct CDR3 sequences in the sample, approximately 38% were seen once. The source was CD8+ T cells from cultured PBMCs, collected from culture after CMV antigen stimulation. The clonotype originates from a human donor in good health (CMV status not recorded). Some clones in this sample may be carry-over from other donors' samples.

The CDR3 region has the DNA TGCAGTGCTAGAGATTGGCTAGAGGGCAGCAATCAGCCCCAGCATTTT. Protein sequence: CSARDWLEGSNQPQHF. This chain connects TRBV20-1 to TRBJ1-5; D unclear. The ends were cut back, 0 bases at V and 1 base at J, with 13 bases in the middle. From germline, CDR1 is DFQATT and CDR2 SNEGSKA (reference sequence). CDR3 length: 16 residues.